This T cell receptor beta chain originates from a study of cytomegalovirus exposure and HLA in healthy donors. Findings of the study overall: Being productive about 87% or about 30% of the time was typical of most TCR beta V segments in an earlier analysis.

Primers included in the PCR were 60 Vbeta and 13 Jbeta primers. The assay was immunoSEQ multiplex PCR, and TCRdb's table has in-frame clones only and misses some. Found here are 80,000 or so clones, 72% of them singletons; the top ten hold 11%. Concerning this clone: What it recognizes is unknown.

Deletions cut 2 bases from V and 2 bases from J, with 7 bases between. Germline assignment: CDR1 SGHDT and CDR2 YYEEEE. The CDR3 length is 13 residues. This TCR was recovered from a woman between 40 and 50 years old in good health and CMV-seropositive. The chain employs TRBV5-6 and TRBJ1-1; no clear D gene. Material for sequencing was PBMCs. The chain's CDR3 is CASSFTANTEAFF. The CDR3 DNA is TGTGCCAGCAGCTTCACAGCCAACACTGAAGCTTTCTTT.